This TCR beta chain originates from a study of shared clonotypes between healthy human individuals. TCRdb's copy holds only in-frame clones and misses some; the assay was immunoSEQ multiplex PCR. Of about 2.4 million clones in the sample, approximately 93% were seen once. The germline gives CDR1 MNHEY, CDR2 SVGAGI. The CDR3 length is 13 residues. The germline V and J ends were trimmed by 6 bases and 4 bases, with 13 bases remaining between them. Regarding this clone: Other nucleotide sequences in the sample specify the same CDR3.

The material sequenced was naive CD4+ T cells from PBMCs. As to subset: CD45RA+ positively selected. The V and J genes are TRBV6-5 and TRBJ2-7; the D gene is possibly TRBD2 (6 bases). This clonotype was sampled from a man between 18 and 29 years old in good health. Some clones in this sample may be carry-over from other donors' samples. The CDR3 is CASRSGTSYEQYF. CDR3 sequence (DNA): TGTGCCAGCAGGTCAGGGACTTCGTACGAGCAGTACTTC.